This TCR beta chain was sequenced during a study of cytomegalovirus exposure and HLA in healthy donors. PCR employed 60 Vbeta and 13 Jbeta primers. TCRdb's table, derived via immunoSEQ multiplex PCR, lists solely in-frame clones and lacks some. This repertoire shows 99,000 or so clones, around 15% found once; its top ten account for roughly 0.79%. V gave up 6 bases and J gave up 0 bases, with 11 bases separating them. From germline, CDR1 is SNHLY and CDR2 FYNNEI. There are 14 residues in the CDR3. This clone occurred a few times. Sequenced input: PBMCs. The chain carries TRBV2 and TRBJ1-1; D uncertain. This TCR was sampled from a female donor in good health and CMV-seronegative. This CDR3 is CASRTRELNTEAFF. As DNA, the CDR3 is TGTGCCAGCAGGACGAGGGAATTGAACACTGAAGCTTTCTTT.